These T cell receptor beta chains were read from a single sample in a study of neurological immune-mediated disorders. MiXCR was run by TCRdb on the 5' RACE reads, yielding one entry per CDR3 protein. This table has 45,000 to 50,000 distinct CDR3 sequences, roughly 4.4% appearing once. The specimen was PBMCs. The receptors shown here come from a woman in her sixties with multiple sclerosis. CDR3s include the opening cysteine and the closing phenylalanine or tryptophan. A D gene is named only where the DNA matches it firmly. Part of the rows lack a size; the others show once, few, many or a class for expanded clones.

size	D	V	J	DNA	CDR3
many	TRBD2	TRBV4-1	TRBJ2-5	TGCGCCAGCAGCCGCAGCGGGAGATTTGAGACCCAGTACTTC	CASSRSGRFETQYF
few	TRBD2	TRBV5-1	TRBJ2-1	TGCGCCAGCGGGTCGAGCGCTAGCGGATACAATGAGCAGTTCTTC	CASGSSASGYNEQFF
many	-	TRBV12-3/TRBV12-4	TRBJ1-2	TGTGCCAGCAGTTTTCTCGGTCGTGGCTACACCTTC	CASSFLGRGYTF
-	TRBD2	TRBV25-1	TRBJ2-1	TGTGCCAGCAGCTCGATATTACTAGCGGGAGATGAGCAGTTCTTC	CASSSILLAGDEQFF
many	TRBD1	TRBV10-3	TRBJ2-7	TGTGCCACCGGGACAGGGTTCGAGCAGTACTTC	CATGTGFEQYF
many	TRBD1	TRBV10-3	TRBJ2-3	TGTGCCATCAGCGCAGGGGGCAGAACAGATACGCAGTATTTT	CAISAGGRTDTQYF
few	-	TRBV5-1	TRBJ1-4	TGCGCCAGCAGCCTAAGGACGGCGCGGGGTCAGGGGCATGAAAAACTGTTTTTT	CASSLRTARGQGHEKLFF
many	-	TRBV20-1	TRBJ1-1	TGCAGTGCCAAACCGAGACAGGCCGCGAACACTGAAGCTTTCTTT	CSAKPRQAANTEAFF
many	-	TRBV3-1	TRBJ2-3	TGTGCCAGCAGCCAAAGGGGACACACAGATACGCAGTATTTT	CASSQRGHTDTQYF
many	-	TRBV4-1	TRBJ2-5	TGCGCCAGCGGGCGATACATGGGCGAGACCCAGTACTTC	CASGRYMGETQYF
few	TRBD2	TRBV7-2	TRBJ2-3	TGTGCCAGCAGCCCGGGACTAGCGGGAGTGAGGCAGTATTTT	CASSPGLAGVRQYF
few	-	TRBV5-1	TRBJ2-3	TGCGCCAGCAGAGTCGTAGCGGGCACAGATACGCAGTATTTT	CASRVVAGTDTQYF
many	-	TRBV7-8	TRBJ2-5	TGTGCCAGCAGACCTACTGGGGGGCTGGGGGAGACCCAGTACTTC	CASRPTGGLGETQYF
many	-	TRBV9	TRBJ2-1	TGTGCCAGCAGCAGGGACTGGGGTGAGCAGTTCTTC	CASSRDWGEQFF
many	-	TRBV11-2	TRBJ2-1	TGTGCCAGCAGCTTAGAAGTGACTAGTAACAATGAGCAGTTCTTC	CASSLEVTSNNEQFF